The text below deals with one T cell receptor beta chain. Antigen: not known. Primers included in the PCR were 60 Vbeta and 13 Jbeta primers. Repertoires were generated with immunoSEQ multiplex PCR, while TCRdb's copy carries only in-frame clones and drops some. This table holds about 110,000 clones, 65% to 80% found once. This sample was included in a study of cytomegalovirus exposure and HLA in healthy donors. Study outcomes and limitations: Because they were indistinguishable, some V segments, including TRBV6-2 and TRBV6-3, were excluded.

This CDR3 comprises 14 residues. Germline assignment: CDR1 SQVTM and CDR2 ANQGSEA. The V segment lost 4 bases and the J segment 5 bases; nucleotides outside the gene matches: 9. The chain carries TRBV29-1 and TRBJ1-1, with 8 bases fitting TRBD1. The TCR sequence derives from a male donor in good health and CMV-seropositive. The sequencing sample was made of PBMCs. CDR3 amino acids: CSVVKDRARTEAFF. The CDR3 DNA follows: TGCAGCGTTGTTAAGGACAGGGCTAGAACTGAAGCTTTCTTT.